A selection of T cell receptor beta chains follows, all from one sample in a study of T cell changes during pregnancy in multiple sclerosis. The method was immunoSEQ multiplex PCR; TCRdb's version includes in-frame clones alone and lacks a portion of them. This table holds about 85,000 clones, approximately 91% found once. Here the sequenced sample was peripheral blood, taken in the first trimester of pregnancy. These receptors originate from a female donor with multiple sclerosis, enrolled in a pregnancy study. CDR3s include the opening cysteine and the closing phenylalanine or tryptophan. Fields, in order: clone size, CDR3 length, D gene, J gene, V gene, CDR3 DNA, CDR3 protein. The D gene is left open where the match is weak. A clone size is listed for some rows: how often the clone was seen (once, few, many), or a class if it is expanded.

clone size: -
CDR3 length: 12
D gene: -
J gene: TRBJ1-2
V gene: TRBV15
CDR3 DNA: TGTGCCACTCATTCGGGGGACTATGGCTACACCTTC
CDR3 protein: CATHSGDYGYTF

clone size: -
CDR3 length: 15
D gene: TRBD2
J gene: TRBJ2-5
V gene: TRBV7-2
CDR3 DNA: TGTGCCAGCAGCCCGTTAGCGGGGGCGCGGGAGACCCAGTACTTC
CDR3 protein: CASSPLAGARETQYF

clone size: -
CDR3 length: 14
D gene: TRBD2
J gene: TRBJ2-2
V gene: TRBV6-4
CDR3 DNA: TGTGCCAGCAGTGACGAGCGGGAGAGCGGGGAGCTGTTTTTT
CDR3 protein: CASSDERESGELFF

clone size: -
CDR3 length: 15
D gene: TRBD2
J gene: TRBJ2-7
V gene: TRBV5-4
CDR3 DNA: TGTGCCAGCAGCCCACCTGGGAGGGGCGACTACGAGCAGTACTTC
CDR3 protein: CASSPPGRGDYEQYF

clone size: -
CDR3 length: 15
D gene: TRBD1
J gene: TRBJ1-4
V gene: TRBV2
CDR3 DNA: TGTGCCAGCAGGAGCTTGGGACAGTTTAATGAAAAACTGTTTTTT
CDR3 protein: CASRSLGQFNEKLFF

clone size: -
CDR3 length: 12
D gene: -
J gene: TRBJ1-2
V gene: TRBV23-1
CDR3 DNA: TGCGCCAGCAGTTCCAGGGCCTATGGCTACACCTTC
CDR3 protein: CASSSRAYGYTF

clone size: -
CDR3 length: 18
D gene: TRBD2
J gene: TRBJ2-7
V gene: TRBV11-3
CDR3 DNA: TGTGCCAGCAGTCCCGGGACTAGCGGGGGAGGAATACGCTACGAGCAGTACTTC
CDR3 protein: CASSPGTSGGGIRYEQYF

clone size: once
CDR3 length: 15
D gene: -
J gene: TRBJ2-3
V gene: TRBV5-1
CDR3 DNA: TGCGCCAGCAGGGTTAGCGGCTCGACCTCAGATACGCAGTATTTT
CDR3 protein: CASRVSGSTSDTQYF

clone size: -
CDR3 length: 15
D gene: -
J gene: TRBJ1-5
V gene: TRBV7-9
CDR3 DNA: TGTGCCAGCAGCTTAAGACCTAAACAGGGTAAGCCCCAGCATTTT
CDR3 protein: CASSLRPKQGKPQHF

clone size: -
CDR3 length: 14
D gene: -
J gene: TRBJ2-5
V gene: TRBV6-5
CDR3 DNA: TGTGCCAGCAGTTACGAAAAGGGGTGGGAGACCCAGTACTTC
CDR3 protein: CASSYEKGWETQYF

clone size: few
CDR3 length: 13
D gene: -
J gene: TRBJ1-6
V gene: TRBV14
CDR3 DNA: TGTGCCAGCAGCCAGCAGATAAATTCACCCCTCCACTTT
CDR3 protein: CASSQQINSPLHF

clone size: -
CDR3 length: 14
D gene: -
J gene: TRBJ2-7
V gene: TRBV5-4
CDR3 DNA: TGTGCCAGCAGCAAAAGCGGAGGGACCTACGAGCAGTACTTC
CDR3 protein: CASSKSGGTYEQYF

clone size: -
CDR3 length: 14
D gene: -
J gene: TRBJ2-4
V gene: TRBV6-5
CDR3 DNA: TGTGCCAGCAGTTATTCGGTAGCTGGAAACATTCAGTACTTC
CDR3 protein: CASSYSVAGNIQYF

clone size: once
CDR3 length: 15
D gene: TRBD2
J gene: TRBJ2-2
V gene: TRBV19
CDR3 DNA: TGTGCCAGTAGTATACTAGCGGGAGGGCCCGGGGAGCTGTTTTTT
CDR3 protein: CASSILAGGPGELFF

clone size: -
CDR3 length: 13
D gene: -
J gene: TRBJ2-3
V gene: TRBV6-1
CDR3 DNA: TGTGCCAGCAGGGGGCGAAGGGTAGATACGCAGTATTTT
CDR3 protein: CASRGRRVDTQYF

clone size: -
CDR3 length: 16
D gene: TRBD2
J gene: TRBJ2-1
V gene: TRBV7-6
CDR3 DNA: TGTGCCAGCAGCTTAGGTTCTAGCGGGAGTCAGGGTGAGCAGTTCTTC
CDR3 protein: CASSLGSSGSQGEQFF

clone size: -
CDR3 length: 14
D gene: -
J gene: TRBJ1-1
V gene: TRBV5-4
CDR3 DNA: TGTGCCAGCAGCCAAGCATTGGACAGTACTGAAGCTTTCTTT
CDR3 protein: CASSQALDSTEAFF

clone size: -
CDR3 length: 15
D gene: -
J gene: TRBJ1-5
V gene: TRBV15
CDR3 DNA: TGTGCCACCAGCAGAGATGTTAACAGAAATCAGCCCCAGCATTTT
CDR3 protein: CATSRDVNRNQPQHF

clone size: -
CDR3 length: 12
D gene: -
J gene: TRBJ2-7
V gene: TRBV6-1
CDR3 DNA: TGTGCCAGCAGTAATGCCAGGTACGAGCAGTACTTC
CDR3 protein: CASSNARYEQYF

clone size: -
CDR3 length: 17
D gene: TRBD2
J gene: TRBJ2-3
V gene: TRBV19
CDR3 DNA: TGTGCCAGTAGTATGACCCTAGGGAAGCGGGGGCCAGATACGCAGTATTTT
CDR3 protein: CASSMTLGKRGPDTQYF

clone size: -
CDR3 length: 14
D gene: TRBD2
J gene: TRBJ2-7
V gene: TRBV28
CDR3 DNA: TGTGCCAGCACCCCCCTAGCGGGGTTCTACGAGCAGTACTTC
CDR3 protein: CASTPLAGFYEQYF

clone size: -
CDR3 length: 14
D gene: TRBD1
J gene: TRBJ2-2
V gene: TRBV19
CDR3 DNA: TGTGCCAGTAGTATTCGGGGACAGGGGGGGGAGCTGTTTTTT
CDR3 protein: CASSIRGQGGELFF

clone size: once
CDR3 length: 15
D gene: TRBD1
J gene: TRBJ1-4
V gene: TRBV28
CDR3 DNA: TGTGCCAGCAGGGACAGGGGGCAAACTAATGAAAAACTGTTTTTT
CDR3 protein: CASRDRGQTNEKLFF

clone size: -
CDR3 length: 14
D gene: -
J gene: TRBJ2-5
V gene: TRBV5-6
CDR3 DNA: TGTGCCAGCAGCTTGGCCGGAGGAAGGGAGACCCAGTACTTC
CDR3 protein: CASSLAGGRETQYF

clone size: once
CDR3 length: 12
D gene: -
J gene: TRBJ1-2
V gene: TRBV28
CDR3 DNA: TGTGCCAGCAACAGGTCGAACTATGGCTACACCTTC
CDR3 protein: CASNRSNYGYTF

clone size: -
CDR3 length: 15
D gene: -
J gene: TRBJ2-7
V gene: TRBV5-1
CDR3 DNA: TGCGCCAGCAGCTTGGATGCTAGCTTGACGGGTGAGCAGTACTTC
CDR3 protein: CASSLDASLTGEQYF

clone size: few
CDR3 length: 18
D gene: TRBD2
J gene: TRBJ2-1
V gene: TRBV7-9
CDR3 DNA: TGTGCCAGCAGCTTAGGGCCCGGGACTAGCGGCCCGGGGGGTGAGCAGTTCTTC
CDR3 protein: CASSLGPGTSGPGGEQFF

clone size: -
CDR3 length: 15
D gene: TRBD1
J gene: TRBJ2-7
V gene: TRBV11-3
CDR3 DNA: TGTGCCAGCAGCCCGGGGAGAGGGGGCAAAAACGAGCAGTACTTC
CDR3 protein: CASSPGRGGKNEQYF

clone size: -
CDR3 length: 15
D gene: -
J gene: TRBJ1-4
V gene: TRBV7-9
CDR3 DNA: TGTGCCAGCAGCCCTACGGGTGCAACTAATGAAAAACTGTTTTTT
CDR3 protein: CASSPTGATNEKLFF

clone size: -
CDR3 length: 15
D gene: TRBD1
J gene: TRBJ1-1
V gene: TRBV7-6
CDR3 DNA: TGTGCCAGCAGCAATCGGGGACAGTTGAACACTGAAGCTTTCTTT
CDR3 protein: CASSNRGQLNTEAFF

clone size: -
CDR3 length: 12
D gene: -
J gene: TRBJ1-1
V gene: TRBV18
CDR3 DNA: TGTGCCAGCTCACTAGGGGATACTGAAGCTTTCTTT
CDR3 protein: CASSLGDTEAFF

clone size: -
CDR3 length: 14
D gene: -
J gene: TRBJ2-1
V gene: TRBV4-1
CDR3 DNA: TGCGCCAGCAGCCAGAGGGTTTCCTACAATGAGCAGTTCTTC
CDR3 protein: CASSQRVSYNEQFF

clone size: -
CDR3 length: 17
D gene: -
J gene: TRBJ2-7
V gene: TRBV7-9
CDR3 DNA: TGTGCCAGCAGCTCGAAAAACAGGGCGTACGTCAGCGACGAGCAGTACTTC
CDR3 protein: CASSSKNRAYVSDEQYF

clone size: -
CDR3 length: 15
D gene: TRBD1
J gene: TRBJ1-1
V gene: TRBV19
CDR3 DNA: TGTGCCAGTAGTATAATGGGACAGGCTCACCCTGAAGCTTTCTTT
CDR3 protein: CASSIMGQAHPEAFF

clone size: -
CDR3 length: 14
D gene: TRBD1
J gene: TRBJ2-3
V gene: TRBV7-3
CDR3 DNA: TGTGCCAGCAGCAAACAGGGGGGCACAGATACGCAGTATTTT
CDR3 protein: CASSKQGGTDTQYF

clone size: -
CDR3 length: 13
D gene: -
J gene: TRBJ2-1
V gene: TRBV29-1
CDR3 DNA: TGCAGCGTTGGAGGGTTGGGCAGTGGTGAGCAGTTCTTC
CDR3 protein: CSVGGLGSGEQFF

clone size: -
CDR3 length: 11
D gene: -
J gene: TRBJ2-7
V gene: TRBV5-5
CDR3 DNA: TGTGCCAGCAGAAAGAGCTACGAGCAGTACTTC
CDR3 protein: CASRKSYEQYF

clone size: -
CDR3 length: 13
D gene: -
J gene: TRBJ1-1
V gene: TRBV29-1
CDR3 DNA: TGCAGCGTGACGGGACTCCTGAACACTGAAGCTTTCTTT
CDR3 protein: CSVTGLLNTEAFF

clone size: -
CDR3 length: 14
D gene: TRBD1
J gene: TRBJ2-7
V gene: TRBV5-1
CDR3 DNA: TGCGCCAGCAGCCACGGGACAGGGGGATACGAGCAGTACTTC
CDR3 protein: CASSHGTGGYEQYF

clone size: -
CDR3 length: 14
D gene: -
J gene: TRBJ1-6
V gene: TRBV2
CDR3 DNA: TGTGCCAGCAGTGTCGCGGCAGGGGATTCACCCCTCCACTTT
CDR3 protein: CASSVAAGDSPLHF

clone size: -
CDR3 length: 14
D gene: TRBD2
J gene: TRBJ2-1
V gene: TRBV6-1
CDR3 DNA: TGTGCCAGCAGGGGTAGCGGGGGCCACAATGAGCAGTTCTTC
CDR3 protein: CASRGSGGHNEQFF

clone size: once
CDR3 length: 12
D gene: -
J gene: TRBJ1-2
V gene: TRBV18
CDR3 DNA: TGTGCCAGCTCACCTGACATGTGGGGCTACACCTTC
CDR3 protein: CASSPDMWGYTF

clone size: once
CDR3 length: 13
D gene: -
J gene: TRBJ1-3
V gene: TRBV7-3
CDR3 DNA: TGTGCCAGCAGCCCCCTCTCTGGAAACACCATATATTTT
CDR3 protein: CASSPLSGNTIYF

clone size: -
CDR3 length: 16
D gene: TRBD2
J gene: TRBJ2-7
V gene: TRBV7-9
CDR3 DNA: TGTGCCAGCAGCACCCGACTAGCGGGAAACTTCTACGAGCAGTACTTC
CDR3 protein: CASSTRLAGNFYEQYF

clone size: -
CDR3 length: 15
D gene: TRBD1
J gene: TRBJ1-6
V gene: TRBV30
CDR3 DNA: TGTGCCTGGAGTGAGTGGACAGGCTATTCTTCACCCCTCCACTTT
CDR3 protein: CAWSEWTGYSSPLHF

clone size: -
CDR3 length: 15
D gene: TRBD1
J gene: TRBJ1-2
V gene: TRBV7-2
CDR3 DNA: TGTGCCAGCAGCCCCACAGGGGGCGGCGACTATGGCTACACCTTC
CDR3 protein: CASSPTGGGDYGYTF

clone size: once
CDR3 length: 17
D gene: TRBD2
J gene: TRBJ2-7
V gene: TRBV28
CDR3 DNA: TGTGCCAGCACCACCCCAGGACTAGCGGGGACTAACTACGAGCAGTACTTC
CDR3 protein: CASTTPGLAGTNYEQYF

clone size: -
CDR3 length: 13
D gene: -
J gene: TRBJ2-7
V gene: TRBV18
CDR3 DNA: TGTGCCAGCTCGCGCGGGACAGCCTACGAGCAGTACTTC
CDR3 protein: CASSRGTAYEQYF